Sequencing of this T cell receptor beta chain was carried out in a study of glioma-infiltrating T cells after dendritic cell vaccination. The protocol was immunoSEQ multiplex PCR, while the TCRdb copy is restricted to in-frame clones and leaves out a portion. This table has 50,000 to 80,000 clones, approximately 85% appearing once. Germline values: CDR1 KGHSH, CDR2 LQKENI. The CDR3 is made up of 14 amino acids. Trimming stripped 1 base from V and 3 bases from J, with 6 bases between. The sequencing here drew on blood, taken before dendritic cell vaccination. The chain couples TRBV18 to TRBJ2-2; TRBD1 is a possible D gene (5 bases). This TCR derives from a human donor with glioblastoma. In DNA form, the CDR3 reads TGTGCCAGCTCACCACTCAGGGACACCGGGGAGCTGTTTTTT. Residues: CASSPLRDTGELFF.